This TCR beta chain stems from a study of cytomegalovirus exposure and HLA in healthy donors. Trimming removed 6 bases from V and 2 bases from J, with 6 bases in between. From germline, CDR1 is SGDLS and CDR2 YYNGEE. The CDR3 has 12 amino acids. This clone was detected only a few times. The PCR ran on 60 Vbeta and 13 Jbeta primers. Data came from immunoSEQ multiplex PCR; TCRdb stores just in-frame clones and leaves some out. The sample lists over 100,000 clones; approximately 67% were seen once. The sequencing sample was made of PBMCs. This rearrangement joins TRBV9 to TRBJ1-3; D might be TRBD1 (6 bases). The sequence derives from a man younger than 30 in good health and CMV-seronegative. As DNA, the CDR3 is TGTGCCAGCAACAGGGCTGGAAACACCATATATTTT. Translating it yields CASNRAGNTIYF.